This TCR beta chain was observed in a study of shared clonotypes between healthy human individuals. Authors' methods: Filtering differed because ImmunoSEQ produced junction-only sequences that carried no quality scores. The data were produced by immunoSEQ multiplex PCR, yet TCRdb's version contains in-frame clones alone and is incomplete. That table supplies the V and J calls and clone size; D and trimming were determined from the DNA. The sample has a few million clones, about nine tenths seen once. Germline V gives CDR1 MDHEN, CDR2 SYDVKM. V was clipped by 3 bases and J by 7 bases, with 13 bases between them. This CDR3 has 13 amino acids.

This receptor was identified in a man younger than 30 in good health. Some clones in this sample may be carry-over from other donors' samples. The chain has TRBV28 and TRBJ2-7; D ambiguous. The sequenced material came from naive CD4+ T cells from PBMCs. Documented subset: CD45RA+ positively selected. For the CDR3, the DNA is TGTGCCAGCAGTTTTTATAGGGCACGGGAGCAGTACTTC. This translates into CASSFYRAREQYF.